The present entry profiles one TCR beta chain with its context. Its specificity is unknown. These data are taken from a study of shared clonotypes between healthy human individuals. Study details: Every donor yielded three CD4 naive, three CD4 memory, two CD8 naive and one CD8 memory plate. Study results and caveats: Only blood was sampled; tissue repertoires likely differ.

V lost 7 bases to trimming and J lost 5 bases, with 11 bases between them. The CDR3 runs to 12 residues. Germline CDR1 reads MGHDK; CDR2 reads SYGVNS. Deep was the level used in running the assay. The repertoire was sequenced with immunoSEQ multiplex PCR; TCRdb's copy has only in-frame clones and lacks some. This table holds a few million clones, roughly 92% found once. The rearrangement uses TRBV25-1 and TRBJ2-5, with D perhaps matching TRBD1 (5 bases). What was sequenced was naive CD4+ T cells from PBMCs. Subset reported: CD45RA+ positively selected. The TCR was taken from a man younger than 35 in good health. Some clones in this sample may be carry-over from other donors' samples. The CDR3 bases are TGTGCCAGCACCACAGGTGGGGAGACCCAGTACTTC. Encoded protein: CASTTGGETQYF.